Listed here are 11 T cell receptor beta chains from one sample, sequenced in a study of Tregs in tolerant kidney transplant recipients. The method was immunoSEQ multiplex PCR; TCRdb's version includes in-frame clones alone and lacks a portion of them. The sample gives about 87,000 clones, approximately 93% of which show up once; 0.46% is in the top ten. This material consisted of CD4+ T cells from blood, taken before the transplant. The receptor source for this set is a human donor who received a combined kidney and bone marrow transplant.

The V and J genes are TRBV5-4 and TRBJ2-1, with 7 bases aligning to TRBD1. CDR3 length: 15 amino acids. The V and J ends lost 4 bases and 0 bases, in that order; junction bases with no gene match: 4. Germline CDR1 reads SGHNT; CDR2 reads YYREEE (reference sequence). CDR3 sequence (DNA): TGTGCCAGCAGCCTACCAGGGGGCTCCTACAATGAGCAGTTCTTC. It yields the protein CASSLPGGSYNEQFF.

The genes are TRBV9 and TRBJ2-2, with a possible D match to TRBD1 (6 bases). The V end lost 4 bases, the J end lost 4 bases, and 14 bases lay between the germline ends. This CDR3 region has 15 residues. The germline gives CDR1 SGDLS, CDR2 YYNGEE. In DNA, the CDR3 is TGTGCCAGCAGCCTCTCCGGGACAATCACCGGGGAGCTGTTTTTT. Translating it yields CASSLSGTITGELFF.

Only one count was recorded for this clone. This chain uses TRBV29-1 with TRBJ2-3; 11 nucleotides line up with TRBD1. Germline CDR1 reads SQVTM; CDR2 reads ANQGSEA. The CDR3 has 14 amino acids. The CDR3 DNA reads TGCGGGACAGGGGGGTCCCCTAGCACAGATACGCAGTATTTT. The encoded protein is CGTGGSPSTDTQYF.

The J gene is TRBJ2-2, the V gene TRBV27; D might be TRBD2 (6 bases). This CDR3 comprises 14 residues. CDR1 and CDR2 (germline): MNHEY, SMNVEV (reference sequence). V lost 3 bases to trimming and J lost 5 bases, with 10 bases between them. Here the CDR3 reads CASSLTSWTGELFF. In DNA form, the CDR3 reads TGTGCCAGCAGTTTGACTAGTTGGACCGGGGAGCTGTTTTTT.

The J gene is TRBJ2-1, the V gene TRBV4-2; a possible D gene is TRBD2 (5 bases). This CDR3 region has 14 residues. Germline CDR1 and CDR2: LGHNA and YNFKEQ. V lost 3 bases and J 8 bases, leaving 14 bases between the germline ends. This CDR3 is CASSQPAEYDEQFF. DNA of the CDR3: TGTGCCAGCAGCCAGCCAGCGGAATACGATGAGCAGTTCTTC.

The rearrangement uses TRBV7-2 and TRBJ1-2, with D perhaps TRBD1 (6 bases). CDR1 is SGHTA, CDR2 FQGNSA, per germline. Trimming removed 5 bases at V and 0 bases at J, with 13 bases between. The CDR3 runs to 15 residues. The DNA of the CDR3 is TGTGCCAGCAGCCCCACAGGGAAAGCTAACTATGGCTACACCTTC. Translating gives CASSPTGKANYGYTF.

V is TRBV6-5 and J is TRBJ2-3; 7 positions agree with TRBD1. The CDR3 covers 15 residues. The ends lost 6 bases at V and 0 bases at J; junction bases unmatched: 6. Germline V CDR1 and CDR2: MNHEY, SVGAGI. The CDR3 DNA reads TGTGCCAGCAGGCGACAGGGCTCTAGCACAGATACGCAGTATTTT. This sequence encodes CASRRQGSSTDTQYF.

This clone was seen more than once but under ten times. The chain joins TRBV6-5 to TRBJ1-2; D is unclear. Germline-derived CDR1 and CDR2 are MNHEY and SVGAGI. The CDR3 is made up of 15 amino acids. The V gene lost 7 bases and the J gene lost 2 bases, with 17 bases spanning the gap. The CDR3 region is CASKSVEWRNYGYTF. The CDR3, as DNA: TGTGCCAGCAAATCGGTGGAATGGAGGAACTATGGCTACACCTTC.

The chain employs TRBV7-3 and TRBJ1-2, with D perhaps matching TRBD1 (6 bases). The germline V gene has CDR1 SGHTA and CDR2 FQGTGA. There are 17 residues in the CDR3. V dropped 5 bases and J dropped 4 bases, with 23 bases sitting between them. CDR3 DNA: TGTGCCAGCAGCCCCCTTGGCCAGGGGACCTTCCCCTATGGCTACACCTTC. Its translation: CASSPLGQGTFPYGYTF.

The J gene is TRBJ2-7, the V gene TRBV7-8, with TRBD2 matching over 8 bases. With 2 bases clipped from V and 3 bases from J, the junction kept 3 bases outside the gene matches. In germline, CDR1 is SGHVS, CDR2 FQNEAQ. The CDR3 consists of 14 residues. CDR3: CASSLSGSVYEQYF. The CDR3 nucleotides read TGTGCCAGCAGCTTAAGCGGGAGTGTCTACGAGCAGTACTTC.

CDR3 nucleotide sequence: TGTGCCAGCAGCGTAGAACAGACAGGGAGAACCGATACGCAGTATTTT. Amino acids: CASSVEQTGRTDTQYF. The chain couples TRBV9 to TRBJ2-3, with 7 bases that match TRBD1. The CDR3 totals 16 residues. The germline V gene has CDR1 SGDLS and CDR2 YYNGEE. The V and J ends lost 0 bases and 6 bases, in that order; junction bases with no gene match: 10.